One sample yielded the 9 T cell receptor beta chains listed below, sequenced in a study of blood T cell dynamics during melanoma immunotherapy (dated by TCRdb to 2018 to 2020). The method was the immunoSEQ multiplex PCR assay. Drawn from immuneACCESS, this table holds only the in-frame rearrangements with V and J called that TCRdb kept. Clones are partly lost; checked studies trace under half to an unresolved V gene and leave the rest unexplained. The sample table contains more than 9,500 clones; only one count was recorded for 88% of them. The ten top clones hold about 4.3% of the sample. Reading the label with the study, this specimen's time point is: week 3, after first cycle of checkpoint inhibitor. The input for sequencing was blood, taken from a patient treated with checkpoint blockade. These receptor sequences come from a human donor with melanoma.

The chain couples TRBV6-1 to TRBJ2-1; 7 nucleotides match TRBD1. Germline V gives CDR1 MNHNS, CDR2 SASEGT. The length of the CDR3 is 15 residues. With 2 bases clipped from V and 2 bases from J, the junction kept 3 bases outside the gene matches. Written as DNA, the CDR3 is TGTGCCAGCAGTGAATCCGGGACAGCCTACAATGAGCAGTTCTTC. Translating gives CASSESGTAYNEQFF.

V and J are TRBV7-9 and TRBJ2-5; tentatively, D is TRBD1 or TRBD2 (5 bases each). The V gene lost 3 bases and the J gene lost 0 bases, with 11 bases spanning the gap. Germline lookup yields CDR1 SEHNR and CDR2 FQNEAQ (reference sequence). The CDR3 has 15 amino acids. In DNA form, the CDR3 reads TGTGCCAGCAGCTTCGGGGCCAGCCACCAAGAGACCCAGTACTTC. Amino acid sequence: CASSFGASHQETQYF.

This clone was seen once. V gene TRBV7-8 combines with J gene TRBJ2-3, with 8 bases identical to TRBD1. V shed 5 bases and J 4 bases; nucleotides not matched to a gene: 2. Germline lookup yields CDR1 SGHVS and CDR2 FQNEAQ. CDR3 length equals 13 residues. In DNA form, the CDR3 reads TGTGCCAGCAGCGCGGACAGGGCAGATACGCAGTATTTT. This translates into CASSADRADTQYF.

The V gene is TRBV18, the J gene TRBJ1-2; tentative D call: TRBD1 (5 bases). V was cut by 0 bases and J by 4 bases, with 12 bases left in between. CDR3 size: 15 residues. Germline CDR1 is KGHSH and CDR2 is LQKENI. CDR3: CASSPPSTGGYGYTF. The CDR3 DNA reads TGTGCCAGCTCACCACCCAGTACAGGCGGCTATGGCTACACCTTC.

This rearrangement joins TRBV2 to TRBJ2-2; 11 bases map to TRBD1. Germline CDR1 SNHLY, CDR2 FYNNEI. The CDR3 runs to 15 residues. V shed 6 bases, J shed 4 bases, and the junction held 4 bases outside the gene matches. This chain's CDR3 is CASRPGTGGTGELFF. DNA of the CDR3: TGTGCCAGCAGACCCGGGACAGGGGGCACCGGGGAGCTGTTTTTT.

The rearrangement joins TRBV15 to TRBJ2-5; D remains unclear. Per the germline V gene, CDR1 is LNHNV and CDR2 is YYDKDF (reference sequence). Deletions cut 0 bases from V and 5 bases from J, with 7 bases between. This CDR3 is 13 amino acids long. The CDR3 DNA reads TGTGCCACCAGCAGAGATCTGGCCGAGACCCAGTACTTC. Its protein is CATSRDLAETQYF.

The chain has TRBV10-3 and TRBJ2-1; D is uncertain. From germline, CDR1 is ENHRY and CDR2 SYGVKD. Trimming stripped 6 bases from V and 8 bases from J, with 17 bases between. The CDR3 is 14 amino acids. In nucleotides, the CDR3 is TGTGCCATCAGAGAACCCCTGAATCAAGATGAGCAGTTCTTC. Translated, it gives CAIREPLNQDEQFF.

The gene calls are TRBV15 and TRBJ2-5; TRBD2 aligns across 8 bases. The CDR3 runs to 16 residues. Germline trimming cut 7 bases from V and 1 base from J; bases unmatched to any gene: 11. Germline CDR1 is LNHNV and CDR2 is YYDKDF (reference sequence). CDR3 loop: CATTNRAGEGQETQYF. The CDR3 DNA is TGTGCCACCACCAATAGAGCGGGAGAGGGCCAAGAGACCCAGTACTTC.

This chain joins TRBV10-2 and TRBJ2-3, with 9 nucleotides matching TRBD2. This CDR3 is 16 amino acids long. V was pared by 6 bases and J by 0 bases, with 7 bases of the junction left unmatched. CDR1 is WSHSY and CDR2 is SAAADI in the germline V gene. In nucleotides, the CDR3 is TGCGCCAGCAGAGTCGGACTAGCGACAAGCACAGATACGCAGTATTTT. Its translation is CASRVGLATSTDTQYF.